A single sample is the source of the 18 T cell receptor beta chains below, sequenced in a study of shared clonotypes between healthy human individuals. Generated by immunoSEQ multiplex PCR, the TCRdb table keeps only in-frame clones and is missing some. The sample lists 700,000 or so clones, roughly 78% occurring once. Source material: memory CD4+ T cells sorted from blood. Specified subset: CD45RA-negative fraction. These receptors originate from a woman aged 30 to 39 in good health.

This clone was seen only a few times. This sample also contains other DNA sequences that code for the same CDR3. The chain is built from TRBV7-9 and TRBJ1-2, with D hard to call. CDR3 length equals 14 residues. V was shortened by 3 bases and J by 0 bases, with 8 bases between the two germline ends. Germline assignment: CDR1 SEHNR and CDR2 FQNEAQ (reference sequence). CDR3 coding DNA: TGTGCCAGCAGCTTGGGTCAAGCTAACTATGGCTACACCTTC. It specifies CASSLGQANYGYTF.

The chain uses TRBV6-5 and TRBJ2-5, with D possibly matching TRBD1 (7 bases). Germline V CDR1 and CDR2: MNHEY, SVGAGI. The CDR3 extends over 16 amino acids. V dropped 2 bases and J dropped 4 bases, with 17 bases sitting between them. The CDR3 region is CASSYGLTRGPETQYF. In DNA form, the CDR3 reads TGTGCCAGCAGTTACGGACTAACTAGGGGGCCAGAGACCCAGTACTTC.

This clone was counted a single time. The V gene is TRBV2, the J gene TRBJ2-2; 7 bases match TRBD1. This CDR3 spans 13 amino acids. Losses at the gene ends were 5 bases for V and 5 bases for J; bases not matched to a gene: 2. Per the germline V gene, CDR1 is SNHLY and CDR2 is FYNNEI. This chain's CDR3 is CASSLTGTGELFF. The CDR3 bases are TGTGCCAGCAGTCTGACAGGGACCGGGGAGCTGTTTTTT. Variable domain in full (rest from reference TRBV2 and TRBJ2-2): EPEVTQTPSHQVTQMGQEVILRCVPISNHLYFYWYRQILGQKVEFLVSFYNNEISEKSEIFDDQFSVERPDGSNFTLKIRSTKLEDSAMYFCASSLTGTGELFFGEGSRLTVL.

The V and J genes are TRBV6-1 and TRBJ1-1; TRBD1 matches 8 bases. Germline V gene sequence: CDR1 MNHNS, CDR2 SASEGT. The CDR3 runs 14 residues. V lost 2 bases to trimming and J lost 5 bases; unmatched junction nucleotides: 4. The CDR3 sequence: CASSEIRGLTEAFF. Written as DNA, the CDR3 is TGTGCCAGCAGTGAAATCAGGGGGCTTACTGAAGCTTTCTTT.

Only one count was recorded for this clone. This sequence joins TRBV6-5 and TRBJ1-1; D call uncertain. This CDR3 region has 14 residues. Germline loops: CDR1 MNHEY, CDR2 SVGAGI. Trimming pared 2 bases from V and 6 bases from J, leaving 13 bases between. The CDR3 DNA follows: TGTGCCAGCAGTTACGTGGGGAACACCCCTGAAGCTTTCTTT. Its translation: CASSYVGNTPEAFF.

This clone was counted at least ten times. The rearrangement links TRBV7-2 to TRBJ2-2; 13 positions match TRBD2. The CDR3 covers 17 residues. The V gene end was trimmed by 5 bases and the J gene end by 5 bases; junction bases not matched to a gene: 8. CDR1 and CDR2 from the germline V gene are SGHTA and FQGNSA. The chain's CDR3 is CASSDGLAGVGTGELFF. CDR3 sequence (DNA): TGTGCCAGCAGCGACGGACTAGCGGGAGTGGGAACCGGGGAGCTGTTTTTT.

The V call is TRBV28, the J call TRBJ1-5; D ambiguous. The CDR3 sequence is 16 residues long. Trimming cost V 5 bases and J 1 base, with 15 bases left between them. From germline, CDR1 is MDHEN and CDR2 SYDVKM. The DNA for the CDR3 is TGTGCCAGCAGTCCAACGGTGGGGAGAAGCAATCAGCCCCAGCATTTT. Protein: CASSPTVGRSNQPQHF.

With respect to this clone: This same CDR3 is encoded by further DNA sequences in the sample. The V call is TRBV5-4, the J call TRBJ2-7, with TRBD2 identical over 12 bases. With V trimmed by 3 bases and J by 4 bases, 5 bases remained unmatched. The CDR3 has 15 amino acids. CDR1 and CDR2 (germline): SGHNT, YYREEE (reference sequence). This CDR3 is CASSSWTSGTYEQYF. CDR3 DNA sequence: TGTGCCAGCAGCTCCTGGACTAGCGGGACTTACGAGCAGTACTTC.

Comment on this clone: This may arise from a read error, as a much more abundant clone is one base away. The chain employs TRBV10-3 and TRBJ1-1, with D hard to call. The CDR3 runs to 11 residues. V shed 2 bases and J shed 5 bases, with 3 bases lying between them. Germline V gives CDR1 ENHRY, CDR2 SYGVKD. The CDR3 DNA sequence: TGTGCCATCAGTGAGCAAACTGAAGCTTTCTTT. This sequence encodes CAISEQTEAFF.

A few counts support this clone. The genes are TRBV30 and TRBJ1-3; a possible D gene is TRBD1 (5 bases). The V and J ends lost 2 bases and 0 bases respectively, with 8 bases between them. Germline CDR1 GTSNPN, CDR2 SVGIG (reference sequence). This CDR3 contains 14 residues. As DNA, the CDR3 is TGTGCCTGGAGTCCAGGGAGCTCTGGAAACACCATATATTTT. Its protein is CAWSPGSSGNTIYF.

This chain links TRBV7-7 with TRBJ2-7; TRBD1 agrees at 12 bases. V lost 4 bases and J lost 3; bases outside the gene matches: 4. There are 15 residues in the CDR3. Germline CDR1 SSHAT, CDR2 FNYEAQ (reference sequence). CDR3 region: CASSSGTGGLYEQYF. CDR3 in DNA: TGTGCCAGCAGCTCCGGGACAGGGGGCCTCTACGAGCAGTACTTC.

The gene calls are TRBV11-2 and TRBJ1-4, with 7 bases fitting TRBD1. Germline V CDR1 and CDR2: SGHAT, FQNNGV. V lost 3 bases and J lost 6; bases outside the gene matches: 7. The CDR3 runs 15 residues. CDR3 in amino acids: CASSLRQGLDEKLFF. The CDR3 DNA follows: TGTGCCAGCAGCTTGAGACAGGGATTAGATGAAAAACTGTTTTTT.

V is TRBV5-1 and J is TRBJ2-5, with D possibly being TRBD2 (6 bases). This CDR3 comprises 12 residues. Germline CDR1 and CDR2: SGHRS and YFSETQ. Trimming removed 6 bases from V and 5 bases from J, with 11 bases in between. CDR3 sequence reads: CASKQEGETQYF. The CDR3 coding sequence is TGCGCCAGCAAACAGGAGGGCGAGACCCAGTACTTC.

V gene TRBV15 combines with J gene TRBJ2-1, with D perhaps matching TRBD2 (5 bases). Germline assignment: CDR1 LNHNV and CDR2 YYDKDF (reference sequence). V lost 1 base and J lost 10, with 14 bases in between. The CDR3 spans 14 residues. This chain's CDR3 is CATSRAPVPGEQFF. The CDR3 nucleotides are TGTGCCACCAGCAGAGCCCCGGTGCCGGGGGAGCAGTTCTTC. Looking up the rest from reference TRBV15 and TRBJ2-1 gives the full variable domain: DAMVIQNPRYQVTQFGKPVTLSCSQTLNHNVMYWYQQKSSQAPKLLFHYYDKDFNNEADTPDNFQSRRPNTSFCFLDIRSPGLGDTAMYLCATSRAPVPGEQFFGPGTRLTVL.

The chain recombines TRBV19 with TRBJ1-5; D might be TRBD1 (5 bases). Germline-derived CDR1 and CDR2 are LNHDA and SQIVND (reference sequence). Deletions cut 4 bases from V and 2 bases from J, with 12 bases between. This CDR3 contains 15 residues. This chain's CDR3 is CASSTGIPRNQPQHF. The CDR3 DNA reads TGTGCCAGTAGTACAGGGATACCCCGCAATCAGCCCCAGCATTTT.

The CDR3, as DNA: TGTGCCAGCAGCTTAGCGATGGGGGGCACTGAAGCTTTCTTT. Translating it yields CASSLAMGGTEAFF. This chain connects TRBV7-2 to TRBJ1-1; D perhaps matches TRBD1 (5 bases). V was clipped by 0 bases and J by 4 bases, with 9 bases between them. This CDR3 comprises 14 residues. CDR1 is SGHTA, CDR2 FQGNSA, per germline.

The CDR3 DNA sequence: TGTGCCACCCACCCCCGGCCCTTCGGGGGGGAGCTGTTTTTT. Residues: CATHPRPFGGELFF. This sequence joins TRBV6-1 and TRBJ2-2; D remains ambiguous. CDR1 is MNHNS and CDR2 is SASEGT in the germline V gene. The V and J ends lost 10 bases and 8 bases respectively, with 20 bases between them. The length of the CDR3 is 14 residues.

The chain is built from TRBV2 and TRBJ2-1; perhaps D is TRBD1 or TRBD2 (5 bases each). Germline V gives CDR1 SNHLY, CDR2 FYNNEI. The CDR3 totals 13 residues. Trimming took 6 bases from V and 4 from J, leaving 10 bases between them. This CDR3 reads CASSGTVYNEQFF. The CDR3 DNA follows: TGTGCCAGCAGCGGGACCGTTTACAATGAGCAGTTCTTC.